This T cell receptor beta chain was sequenced during a study of T cell responses to AZD1222 COVID-19 vaccine. Assay used: immunoSEQ multiplex PCR; TCRdb lists only in-frame clones, some missing. The table lists some 140,000 clones, 75% to 95% of them singletons. Germline assignment: CDR1 MGHRA and CDR2 YSYEKL. V gave up 0 bases and J gave up 6 bases, with 12 bases separating them. This CDR3 contains 15 residues. The chain has TRBV4-1 and TRBJ1-5, with D possibly matching TRBD1 (5 bases). Specimen: peripheral blood, collected on day 0 of AZD1222 vaccination. The clonotype was recovered from an adult in good health. The CDR3 DNA reads TGCGCCAGCAGCCAAGAGTGGAGGGGTGTTCAGCCCCAGCATTTT. The encoded protein is CASSQEWRGVQPQHF.